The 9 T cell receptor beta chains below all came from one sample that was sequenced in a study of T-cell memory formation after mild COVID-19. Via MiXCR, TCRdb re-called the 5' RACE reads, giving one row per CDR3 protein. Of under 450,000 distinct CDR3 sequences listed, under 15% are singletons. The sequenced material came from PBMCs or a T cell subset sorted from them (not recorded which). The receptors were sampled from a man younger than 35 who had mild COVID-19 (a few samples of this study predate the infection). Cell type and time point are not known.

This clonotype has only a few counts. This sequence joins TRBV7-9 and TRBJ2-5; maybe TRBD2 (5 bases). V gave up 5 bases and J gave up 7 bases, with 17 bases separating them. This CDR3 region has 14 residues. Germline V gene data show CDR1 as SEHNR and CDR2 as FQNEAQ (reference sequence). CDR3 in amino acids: CASSRDHSMGTQYF. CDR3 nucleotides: TGTGCCAGCAGCCGGGATCATAGCATGGGGACCCAGTACTTC. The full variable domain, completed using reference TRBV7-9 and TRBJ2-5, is DTGVSQNPRHKITKRGQNVTFRCDPISEHNRLYWYRQTLGQGPEFLTYFQNEAQLEKSRLLSDRFSAERPKGSFSTLEIQRTEQGDSAMYLCASSRDHSMGTQYFGPGTRLLVL.

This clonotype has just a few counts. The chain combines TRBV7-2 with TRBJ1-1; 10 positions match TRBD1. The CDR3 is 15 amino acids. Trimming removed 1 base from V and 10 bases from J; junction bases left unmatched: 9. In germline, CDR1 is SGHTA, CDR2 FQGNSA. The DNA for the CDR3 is TGTGCCAGCAGCTTAGACTTAGGACAGGGGGGTATAGCTTTCTTT. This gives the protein CASSLDLGQGGIAFF.

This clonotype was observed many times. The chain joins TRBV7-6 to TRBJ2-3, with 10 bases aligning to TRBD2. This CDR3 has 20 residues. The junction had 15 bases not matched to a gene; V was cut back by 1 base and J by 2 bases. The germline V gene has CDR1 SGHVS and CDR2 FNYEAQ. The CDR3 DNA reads TGTGCCAGCAGCTTAGAAGTCGTAACTAGCGGGGCGTCTTTCACAGATACGCAGTATTTT. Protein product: CASSLEVVTSGASFTDTQYF.

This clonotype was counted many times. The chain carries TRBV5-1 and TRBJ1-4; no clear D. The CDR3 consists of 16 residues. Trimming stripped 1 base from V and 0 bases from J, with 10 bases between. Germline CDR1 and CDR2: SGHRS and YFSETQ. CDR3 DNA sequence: TGCGCCAGCAGCTTGTCACGGGGAGCAACTAATGAAAAACTGTTTTTT. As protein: CASSLSRGATNEKLFF.

CDR3 DNA: TGTGCCAGTAGGGAGACAACGGGTCAGCCCCAGCATTTT. Protein sequence: CASRETTGQPQHF. V is TRBV19 and J is TRBJ1-5, with D uncertain. The germline V and J ends were trimmed by 6 bases and 6 bases, with 12 bases remaining between them. The CDR3 spans 13 residues. Germline CDR1 LNHDA, CDR2 SQIVND (reference sequence).

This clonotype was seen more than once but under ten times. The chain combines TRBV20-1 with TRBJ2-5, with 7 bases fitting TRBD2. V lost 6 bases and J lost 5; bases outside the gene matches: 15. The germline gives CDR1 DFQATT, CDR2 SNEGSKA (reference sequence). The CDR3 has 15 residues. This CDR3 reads CSAPPGTTQRETQYF. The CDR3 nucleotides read TGCAGTGCCCCCCCCGGGACTACCCAACGGGAGACCCAGTACTTC.

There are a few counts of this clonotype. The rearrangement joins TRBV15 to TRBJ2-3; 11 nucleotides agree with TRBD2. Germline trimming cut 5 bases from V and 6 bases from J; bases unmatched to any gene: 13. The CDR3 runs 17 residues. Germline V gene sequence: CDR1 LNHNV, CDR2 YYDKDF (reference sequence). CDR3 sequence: CATSRGALSGGVDTQYF. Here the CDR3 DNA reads TGTGCCACCAGCCGAGGTGCCCTTAGCGGGGGGGTTGATACGCAGTATTTT.

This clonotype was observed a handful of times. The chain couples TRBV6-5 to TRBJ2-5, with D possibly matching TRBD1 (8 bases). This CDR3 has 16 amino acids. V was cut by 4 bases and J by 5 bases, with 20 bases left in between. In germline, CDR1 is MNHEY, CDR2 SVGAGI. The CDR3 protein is CASSFRSRGREETQYF. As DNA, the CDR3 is TGTGCCAGCAGTTTTCGGTCCAGGGGGCGGGAGGAGACCCAGTACTTC.

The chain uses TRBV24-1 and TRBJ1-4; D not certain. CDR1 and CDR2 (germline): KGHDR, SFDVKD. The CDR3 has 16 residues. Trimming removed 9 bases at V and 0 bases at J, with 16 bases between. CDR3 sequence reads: CATFAVYTATNEKLFF. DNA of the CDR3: TGTGCCACCTTCGCCGTATACACTGCAACTAATGAAAAACTGTTTTTT.